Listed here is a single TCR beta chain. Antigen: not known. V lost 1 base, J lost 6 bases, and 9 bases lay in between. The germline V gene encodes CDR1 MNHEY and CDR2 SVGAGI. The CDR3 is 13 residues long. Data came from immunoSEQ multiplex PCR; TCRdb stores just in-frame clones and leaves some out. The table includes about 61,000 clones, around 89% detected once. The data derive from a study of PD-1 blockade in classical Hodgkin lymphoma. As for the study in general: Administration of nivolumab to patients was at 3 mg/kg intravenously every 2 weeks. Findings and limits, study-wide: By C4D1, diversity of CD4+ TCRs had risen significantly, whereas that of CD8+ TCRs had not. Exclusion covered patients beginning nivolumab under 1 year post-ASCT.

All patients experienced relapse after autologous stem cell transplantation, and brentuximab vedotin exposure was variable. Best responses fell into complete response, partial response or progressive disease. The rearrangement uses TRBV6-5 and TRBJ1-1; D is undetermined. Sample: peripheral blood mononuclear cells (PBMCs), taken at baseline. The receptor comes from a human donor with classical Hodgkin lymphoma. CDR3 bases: TGTGCCAGCAGTTACTTCGACGGCTCTGAAGCTTTCTTT. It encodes CASSYFDGSEAFF.